This T cell receptor beta chain was captured by sequencing in a study of blood T cell repertoires in COVID-19. Across the study: T cells, B-cell-depleted T cells, or PBMCs supplied cDNA or gDNA.

The germline V gene encodes CDR1 SGHAT and CDR2 FQNNGV. The germline V and J ends were trimmed by 5 bases and 10 bases, with 14 bases remaining between them. The CDR3 sequence is 12 residues long. TCRdb's table, derived via immunoSEQ multiplex PCR, lists solely in-frame clones and lacks some. The sample records around 290,000 clones, around nine tenths being singletons. This receptor was obtained from a woman between 18 and 29 years old who had recovered from COVID-19. The sequencing input was PBMCs or T cells enriched from blood (not recorded which). V and J are TRBV11-2 and TRBJ1-1; no firm D call. CDR3 loop: CASSPWPGSAFF. The CDR3 DNA sequence: TGTGCCAGCAGCCCTTGGCCGGGATCAGCTTTCTTT.